The 31 T cell receptor beta chains reported below all come from one sample, sequenced in a study of blood T cell repertoires in COVID-19. Sequenced by immunoSEQ multiplex PCR; TCRdb stores in-frame clones only, minus some. This sample carries 150,000 to 200,000 clones, 80% of them seen once, and the ten largest clones take around 5.9%. Input material: PBMCs or T cells enriched from blood (not recorded which). The receptor set was obtained from a man aged 40-49 years who had recovered from COVID-19.

The gene calls are TRBV5-4 and TRBJ1-3; D not certain. Between the trimmed V and J ends, which lost 0 bases and 3 bases, there was a span of 7 bases. The CDR3 has 14 residues. Looked up from germline, CDR1 is SGHNT and CDR2 is YYREEE (reference sequence). CDR3 nucleotides: TGTGCCAGCAGCTTGGGCGGGAATGGAAACACCATATATTTT. Translation gives CASSLGGNGNTIYF.

The CDR3: CASTRRGSETQYF. The CDR3 DNA follows: TGTGCCAGCACCAGGCGGGGGTCGGAGACCCAGTACTTC. V and J are TRBV5-6 and TRBJ2-5; 7 bases align to TRBD2. Germline V gene lookup returns CDR1 SGHDT and CDR2 YYEEEE. The CDR3 is 13 amino acids. Trimming cost V 6 bases and J 5 bases; bases outside gene matches: 7.

The table lists this clone with a few counts. This chain joins TRBV18 and TRBJ1-2, with 8 bases lining up with TRBD1. CDR1 is KGHSH and CDR2 is LQKENI in the germline V gene. This CDR3 has 13 residues. The trim removed 1 base at V and 9 bases at J, leaving 4 bases unmatched. The DNA of the CDR3 is TGTGCCAGCTCACCACTGACAGGGGAAAGCTACACCTTC. Translating it yields CASSPLTGESYTF. Using reference TRBV18 and TRBJ1-2 for the parts outside the CDR3, the full variable domain is NAGVMQNPRHLVRRRGQEARLRCSPMKGHSHVYWYRQLPEEGLKFMVYLQKENIIDESGMPKERFSAEFPKEGPSILRIQQVVRGDSAAYFCASSPLTGESYTFGSGTRLTVV.

The sample holds one count of this clone. The CDR3 reads CASSLGPSTGSNTGELFF. The CDR3 DNA reads TGTGCCAGCAGCTTAGGCCCATCGACAGGGTCGAACACCGGGGAGCTGTTTTTT. This sequence joins TRBV5-5 and TRBJ2-2; 7 bases match TRBD1. With 2 bases clipped from V and 0 bases from J, the junction kept 10 bases outside the gene matches. Germline V gene sequence: CDR1 SGHKS, CDR2 YYEKEE (reference sequence). This CDR3 is built from 18 residues.

This chain uses TRBV11-2 with TRBJ2-2; TRBD2 matches 9 bases. The CDR3 has 15 amino acids. Germline-derived CDR1 and CDR2 are SGHAT and FQNNGV. The V and J ends lost 2 bases and 4 bases, in that order; junction bases with no gene match: 2. CDR3 loop: CASSLKAGGTGELFF. CDR3 nucleotides: TGTGCCAGCAGCTTAAAAGCGGGGGGCACCGGGGAGCTGTTTTTT.

The chain uses TRBV15 and TRBJ2-7, with D maybe TRBD1 (6 bases). This CDR3 comprises 15 residues. The germline gives CDR1 LNHNV, CDR2 YYDKDF (reference sequence). The V end lost 9 bases, the J end lost 3 bases, and 21 bases lay between the germline ends. The CDR3 reads CATGTNRATFYEQYF. In nucleotides, the CDR3 is TGTGCCACGGGGACCAACAGGGCAACCTTCTACGAGCAGTACTTC.

The J gene is TRBJ1-2, the V gene TRBV10-3; no definite D call. In germline, CDR1 is ENHRY, CDR2 SYGVKD. The CDR3 loop spans 13 amino acids. CDR3 coding DNA: TGTGCTGCTACTCGGAGCGCTAACTATGGCTACACCTTC. Its protein is CAATRSANYGYTF.

The J gene is TRBJ1-1, the V gene TRBV19; 8 positions match TRBD1. This CDR3 has 14 amino acids. Germline V gene data show CDR1 as LNHDA and CDR2 as SQIVND (reference sequence). The ends lost 7 bases at V and 6 bases at J; junction bases unmatched: 10. The CDR3 protein is CASNYRGRGSEAFF. CDR3 in DNA: TGTGCCAGTAACTACAGGGGGAGAGGATCTGAAGCTTTCTTT.

The chain combines TRBV5-1 with TRBJ2-3, with 10 bases aligning to TRBD2. The V segment lost 4 bases and the J segment 2 bases; nucleotides outside the gene matches: 4. This CDR3 comprises 15 residues. The germline CDR1 and CDR2 sequences are SGHRS and YFSETQ. DNA for the CDR3: TGCGCCAGCAGCCTCGGGACTAGCGACACAGATACGCAGTATTTT. Amino acid sequence: CASSLGTSDTDTQYF.

This chain connects TRBV2 to TRBJ2-2; D is uncertain. The CDR3 sequence is 16 residues long. The germline CDR1 and CDR2 sequences are SNHLY and FYNNEI. V lost 1 base to trimming and J lost 4 bases, with 13 bases between them. CDR3 in DNA: TGTGCCAGCAGTGAAGGATTTAACATCTCCACCGGGGAGCTGTTTTTT. Translated, it gives CASSEGFNISTGELFF. Full variable domain (outside the CDR3, taken from reference TRBV2 and TRBJ2-2): EPEVTQTPSHQVTQMGQEVILRCVPISNHLYFYWYRQILGQKVEFLVSFYNNEISEKSEIFDDQFSVERPDGSNFTLKIRSTKLEDSAMYFCASSEGFNISTGELFFGEGSRLTVL.

The chain uses TRBV2 and TRBJ2-3, with a tentative D call TRBD2 (5 bases). The CDR3 covers 15 residues. Germline V gives CDR1 SNHLY, CDR2 FYNNEI. The ends were cut back, 1 base at V and 6 bases at J, with 14 bases in the middle. The CDR3 nucleotides are TGTGCCAGCAGTGAAGGTGGAGCTAGCCGCGATACGCAGTATTTT. Translated, it gives CASSEGGASRDTQYF. The full variable domain, its missing parts supplied by reference TRBV2 and TRBJ2-3, is EPEVTQTPSHQVTQMGQEVILRCVPISNHLYFYWYRQILGQKVEFLVSFYNNEISEKSEIFDDQFSVERPDGSNFTLKIRSTKLEDSAMYFCASSEGGASRDTQYFGPGTRLTVL.

The V and J genes are TRBV2 and TRBJ1-6; no clear D. CDR3 length equals 13 residues. The germline V and J ends were trimmed by 3 bases and 10 bases, with 10 bases remaining between them. The V gene's germline CDR1 is SNHLY and CDR2 FYNNEI. The chain's CDR3 is CASSDTDRSPLHF. In DNA, the CDR3 is TGTGCCAGCAGTGACACCGATCGGTCACCCCTCCACTTT.

The chain has TRBV4-1 and TRBJ1-1; D might be TRBD1 (5 bases). The germline V gene encodes CDR1 MGHRA and CDR2 YSYEKL. The CDR3 has 16 amino acids. The V end was cut by 0 bases, the J end by 2 bases, with 13 bases between. CDR3 bases: TGCGCCAGCAGCCAAGATAGGTCAGGGTACAACACTGAAGCTTTCTTT. Protein product: CASSQDRSGYNTEAFF.

The chain carries TRBV5-6 and TRBJ1-6, with D maybe TRBD1 (5 bases). Germline loops: CDR1 SGHDT, CDR2 YYEEEE. V was cut by 3 bases and J by 0 bases, with 10 bases left in between. The CDR3 contains 16 residues. CDR3 protein: CASSWGVSSYNSPLHF. Here the CDR3 DNA reads TGTGCCAGCAGCTGGGGGGTTAGCTCCTATAATTCACCCCTCCACTTT.

This clone showed up just a few times. The rearrangement links TRBV10-3 to TRBJ1-2; possibly TRBD1 for D (6 bases). This CDR3 is built from 13 residues. V lost 5 bases, J lost 10 bases, and 17 bases lay in between. The germline V gene encodes CDR1 ENHRY and CDR2 SYGVKD. The CDR3 DNA is TGTGCCATCAGTCGCACAGGGACCTCAGACTACACCTTC. Translated, it gives CAISRTGTSDYTF.

This clone was seen only a few times. CDR3 bases: TGCAGCGTCCAACCGCAGGGGGGCCCCTATGGCTACACCTTC. Its translation: CSVQPQGGPYGYTF. This chain joins TRBV29-1 and TRBJ1-2; 7 bases are shared with TRBD1. The CDR3 covers 14 residues. CDR1 is SQVTM and CDR2 is ANQGSEA in the germline V gene. Losses at the gene ends were 6 bases for V and 4 bases for J; bases not matched to a gene: 11.

This rearrangement joins TRBV19 to TRBJ1-5; D gene unclear. Germline V CDR1 and CDR2: LNHDA, SQIVND (reference sequence). This CDR3 is 15 amino acids long. The V end was cut by 3 bases, the J end by 2 bases, with 11 bases between. The CDR3 nucleotides read TGTGCCAGTAGTATCGAGAGCGCCGGCAATCAGCCCCAGCATTTT. Encoded protein: CASSIESAGNQPQHF.

The chain combines TRBV7-8 with TRBJ1-1, with D unclear. The germline CDR1 and CDR2 sequences are SGHVS and FQNEAQ. The germline V and J ends were trimmed by 5 bases and 1 base, with 8 bases remaining between them. The CDR3 totals 13 residues. CDR3 amino acids: CASSTSGNTEAFF. The CDR3 bases are TGTGCCAGCAGCACCTCCGGGAACACTGAAGCTTTCTTT.

The rearrangement links TRBV27 to TRBJ1-6; a possible D gene is TRBD1 (5 bases). The germline V gene encodes CDR1 MNHEY and CDR2 SMNVEV (reference sequence). V gave up 6 bases and J gave up 10 bases, with 13 bases separating them. The CDR3 is 13 amino acids. The CDR3 loop is CASRGGVGSPLHF. The CDR3 nucleotides are TGTGCCAGCAGAGGAGGGGTCGGATCACCCCTCCACTTT.

The chain has TRBV18 and TRBJ2-1, with D perhaps TRBD1 (6 bases). The germline gives CDR1 KGHSH, CDR2 LQKENI. CDR3 size: 17 residues. Trimming shortened V by 3 bases and J by 9 bases, and 24 bases separated the two germline ends. The CDR3 coding sequence is TGTGCCAGCTCACCCCTAACAGGGTCCGAACGATCCAGTGAGCAGTTCTTC. Translated, it gives CASSPLTGSERSSEQFF.

The chain combines TRBV19 with TRBJ1-5; 10 bases fit TRBD1. Germline values: CDR1 LNHDA, CDR2 SQIVND (reference sequence). This CDR3 has 16 residues. The V gene end was trimmed by 1 base and the J gene end by 2 bases; junction bases not matched to a gene: 2. The CDR3 spells CASSIGGTGGNQPQHF. The CDR3 bases are TGTGCCAGTAGTATAGGGGGGACAGGGGGCAATCAGCCCCAGCATTTT.

This clone was recorded only once. This rearrangement joins TRBV12-5 to TRBJ1-1; perhaps TRBD1 as D (5 bases). Trimming removed 6 bases at V and 4 bases at J, with 18 bases between. Germline CDR1 LGHNT, CDR2 FRNRAP. This CDR3 spans 15 amino acids. The DNA for the CDR3 is TGTGCTAGTGGCCCGGGACTCCCTGGGGGCACTGAAGCTTTCTTT. Its translation is CASGPGLPGGTEAFF.

This clone occurred once. The J gene is TRBJ2-4, the V gene TRBV2; D is uncertain. This CDR3 comprises 10 residues. Germline CDR1 reads SNHLY; CDR2 reads FYNNEI. Deletions cut 8 bases from V and 7 bases from J, with 6 bases between. The CDR3 sequence: CASGKNIQYF. The CDR3 DNA sequence: TGTGCCAGCGGCAAGAACATTCAGTACTTC.

The V call is TRBV2, the J call TRBJ2-3; D is possibly TRBD2 (5 bases). CDR3 length: 15 amino acids. Germline V gives CDR1 SNHLY, CDR2 FYNNEI. V lost 3 bases and J lost 1, with 11 bases in between. DNA of the CDR3: TGTGCCAGCAGTGAGGCTCTGGGAGGCACAGATACGCAGTATTTT. Protein sequence: CASSEALGGTDTQYF.

The chain carries TRBV9 and TRBJ1-5, with no clear D. The CDR3 has 12 amino acids. Germline V CDR1 and CDR2: SGDLS, YYNGEE. The V and J ends lost 0 bases and 9 bases respectively, with 7 bases between them. The CDR3 DNA follows: TGTGCCAGCAGCGTAGAGAGTACGCCCCAGCATTTT. Translating gives CASSVESTPQHF.

The gene calls are TRBV2 and TRBJ2-7; 12 bases are shared with TRBD2. CDR1 is SNHLY and CDR2 is FYNNEI in the germline V gene. The CDR3 is 20 residues long. With 4 bases clipped from V and 1 base from J, the junction kept 17 bases outside the gene matches. The CDR3 DNA follows: TGTGCCAGCAGTGTCAACGGGCGGGGTACTAGCGGGGGGTTTTCCTACGAGCAGTACTTC. Translated: CASSVNGRGTSGGFSYEQYF.

This clone was detected only a few times. V is TRBV5-1 and J is TRBJ1-2; D unresolved. Germline CDR1 is SGHRS and CDR2 is YFSETQ. V dropped 0 bases and J dropped 8 bases, with 14 bases sitting between them. This CDR3 is 14 amino acids long. The CDR3 spells CASSLDRTGWGYTF. The DNA of the CDR3 is TGCGCCAGCAGCTTGGATCGGACGGGGTGGGGCTACACCTTC.

The chain joins TRBV6-5 to TRBJ2-5; 9 bases match TRBD1. J was trimmed by 5 bases and V by 5 bases; bases with no gene match: 9. Looked up from germline, CDR1 is MNHEY and CDR2 is SVGAGI. The CDR3 consists of 15 residues. CDR3 in DNA: TGTGCCAGCAGTCGACAACAGGGGGCCAGGGAGACCCAGTACTTC. The encoded protein is CASSRQQGARETQYF.

The rearrangement uses TRBV29-1 and TRBJ1-4; the D is unclear. V was pared by 4 bases and J by 8 bases, with 17 bases between. Per germline, CDR1 SQVTM and CDR2 ANQGSEA. This CDR3 is built from 14 residues. The chain's CDR3 is CSVVEAAAPEKLFF. DNA for the CDR3: TGCAGCGTTGTAGAGGCGGCCGCTCCCGAAAAACTGTTTTTT.

The chain uses TRBV2 and TRBJ1-1; 7 bases map to TRBD1. Germline values: CDR1 SNHLY, CDR2 FYNNEI. V was pared by 7 bases and J by 6 bases, with 8 bases of the junction left unmatched. The CDR3 loop spans 13 amino acids. The CDR3 sequence is CASTKTGSSEAFF. Written as DNA, the CDR3 is TGTGCCAGCACCAAGACAGGGTCCTCTGAAGCTTTCTTT.

This chain connects TRBV23-1 to TRBJ2-7; a possible D gene is TRBD2 (6 bases). TRBV23-1 is an open reading frame whose function is uncertain. The CDR3 totals 13 residues. V dropped 4 bases and J dropped 2 bases, with 9 bases sitting between them. The CDR3 here is CASSRRGPYEQYV. CDR3 bases: TGCGCCAGCAGTCGGAGGGGCCCCTACGAGCAGTACGTC.